This T cell receptor beta chain was observed in a study of cytomegalovirus exposure and HLA in healthy donors (dated by TCRdb to about 2017). At the level of the whole study: A later analysis indicated that the 130 or so validation repertoires were generated on the platform also employed for the 666 repertoires of the first cohort. High-throughput TCR immunosequencing, statistical association of individual TCRs with disease status, and machine learning were combined to predict cytomegalovirus infection status. The study aimed to test whether signatures of past pathogen exposure could be identified by cataloging public T cell receptors. Along with the roughly 710-subject first cohort, a separate validation cohort of over a hundred different subjects was used. Study-wide conclusions, independent of this receptor: The classifier was reported to diagnose cytomegalovirus status with high specificity and sensitivity in both the original and validation cohorts. Across donors, most TCR sequences were observed very rarely, whereas some public TCRs were present in many individuals. In vitro tests confirmed that three of the cytomegalovirus-associated TCR beta chains recognize cytomegalovirus antigens. Of the cluster scores, 90% to 95% were above 0 in a later analysis, which found that TCRs clustered in the first cohort also tended to co-occur in the 120 validation repertoires. According to the authors, the approach could potentially be generalized to other disease states and immunological phenotypes. A later analysis had no HLA typing for the validation cohort, so co-occurrence there was scored across all 130 or so repertoires. The study listed 164 TCR beta chains as associated with cytomegalovirus.

The library was produced with the immunoSEQ multiplex PCR assay. Under the source paper's analysis protocol: A statistical classification framework was built for diagnosing cytomegalovirus status from the catalog of TCR beta chain sequences. TCRdb obtained this table from immuneACCESS and retained in-frame rearrangements with V and J assigned. These tables miss some clones; where compared with another copy, unresolved V genes account for less than half of the shortfall, and the remainder is unexplained. Clone size and the V and J calls come from that table; the DNA yielded D and trimming. The table for this sample lists about 65,000 clones; about 90% of them were counted only once. Over 1% of the sample lies in the top ten. The donors were included in the validation cohort of roughly 130 subjects, a group kept apart from the roughly 690-subject first cohort. A distance of 14 bases separates the germline ends of V and J, which lose 5 bases and 5 bases respectively. Counted from cysteine to phenylalanine, this CDR3 has 13 amino acids. Of all the DNA, just the CDR3 is kept, 39 bases in frame from base 1. CDR1 and CDR2 are drawn from the germline V gene: SGHTS, YDEGEE.

For this clone: The antigen this receptor binds is unknown. The sample holds no much larger clone one base away, and base qualities are not on file.

The sequenced sample consisted of PBMCs. The chain is encoded by TRBV5-8 joined to TRBJ2-7; the D gene is possibly TRBD2, with 5 bases matching. This sequence was found in a young woman in good health and CMV-seronegative. The DNA sequence is given as TGTGCCAGCAGTATCGAGGGATCCCACGAGCAGTACTTC. Translated, it reads CASSIEGSHEQYF.